This T cell receptor beta chain was captured by sequencing in a study of T cells after yellow fever vaccination. Study observations and caveats: Contamination by abundant bulk-population clonotypes could be present in FACS-sorted repertoires. Shared CD4/CD8 clonotypes were a small share, likely from convergent recombination.

Each CDR3 protein gets one entry after TCRdb re-called the 5' RACE reads with MiXCR. The sample comprises 170,000 or so distinct CDR3 sequences, 9.3% of which are singletons, and around 35% rests with the top ten. As regards this clonotype: What it binds is unknown.

Germline V gene sequence: CDR1 SNHLY, CDR2 FYNNEI. V lost 3 bases to trimming and J lost 1 base; unmatched junction nucleotides: 5. This CDR3 has 16 amino acids. This TCR came from a man aged 18 to 30 who received the YFV17D yellow fever vaccine. Specimen: CD8+ T cells sorted from PBMCs, collected 45 days after the yellow fever booster vaccination. V and J are TRBV2 and TRBJ2-2; 7 nucleotides line up with TRBD1. The CDR3 spells CASSDLNRGNTGELFF. CDR3 sequence (DNA): TGTGCCAGCAGTGATTTAAACAGGGGGAACACCGGGGAGCTGTTTTTT.